The clone carrying this T cell receptor (beta chain) has at least ten counts. What it binds is not known. This CDR3 has 12 residues. V lost 2 bases and J lost 15, with 14 bases in between. Germline V gene data show CDR1 as SGHTA and CDR2 as FQGNSA. These data originate in a study of spatial heterogeneity in lung cancer. In the study overall: A consistent excess of beta-chain over alpha-chain sequences was detected.

Regarding the study as a whole: At tumor resection, ubiquitous expanded TCRs were detected in blood more often than later.

A single record per CDR3 protein comes from TCRdb applying MiXCR to the 5' RACE reads. There are approximately 40,000 distinct CDR3 sequences in the sample; around 5.2% occur only once, and less than 30% lies in the top ten. Time point denoted: sample taken at primary tumor resection. Unsorted samples of tumor, nontumor lung or frozen PBMC had their whole RNA sequenced. This receptor was taken from a female donor with early-stage non-small cell lung cancer. Sequencing used PBMCs, obtained at surgery. The chain has TRBV7-2 and TRBJ2-1, with D possibly matching TRBD1 (6 bases). The CDR3 loop reads CASSLRDTTLFF. The CDR3 region has the DNA TGTGCCAGCAGCTTAAGGGACACAACCCTGTTCTTC.